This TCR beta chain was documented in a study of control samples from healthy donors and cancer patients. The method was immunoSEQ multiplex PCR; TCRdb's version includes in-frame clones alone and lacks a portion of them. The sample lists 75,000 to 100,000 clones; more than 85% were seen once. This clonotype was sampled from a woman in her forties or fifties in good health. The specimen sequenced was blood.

CDR3 protein: CASSEVSSTQHF. The CDR3 region has the DNA TGTGCCAGTAGTGAAGTGAGTTCGACCCAGCATTTT. The chain combines TRBV19 with TRBJ1-5; D ambiguous. V was shortened by 5 bases and J by 11 bases, with 13 bases between the two germline ends. This CDR3 contains 12 residues. In germline, CDR1 is LNHDA, CDR2 SQIVND (reference sequence).